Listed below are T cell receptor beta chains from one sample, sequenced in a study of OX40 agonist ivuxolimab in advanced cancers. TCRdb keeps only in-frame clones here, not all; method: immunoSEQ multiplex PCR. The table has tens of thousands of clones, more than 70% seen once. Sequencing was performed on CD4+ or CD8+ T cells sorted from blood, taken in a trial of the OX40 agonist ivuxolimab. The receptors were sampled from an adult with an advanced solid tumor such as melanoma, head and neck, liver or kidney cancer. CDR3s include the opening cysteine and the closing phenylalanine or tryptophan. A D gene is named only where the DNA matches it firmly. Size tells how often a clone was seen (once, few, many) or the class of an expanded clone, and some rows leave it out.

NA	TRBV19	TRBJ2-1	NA	CASSNRNEQFF	TGTGCCAGTAGTAATCGGAATGAGCAGTTCTTC
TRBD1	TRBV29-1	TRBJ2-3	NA	CSVGPRDRGSTDTQYF	TGCAGCGTTGGGCCTCGGGACAGGGGTAGCACAGATACGCAGTATTTT
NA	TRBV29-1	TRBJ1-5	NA	CSVGDGRSNQPQHF	TGCAGCGTTGGAGACGGCAGAAGCAATCAGCCCCAGCATTTT
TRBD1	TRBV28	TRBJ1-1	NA	CASSPQGILYSEAFF	TGTGCCAGCAGTCCACAGGGGATTCTATACTCTGAAGCTTTCTTT
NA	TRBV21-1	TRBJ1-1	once	CASSKVPGGKSSVNEAFF	TGTGCCAGCAGCAAAGTCCCAGGGGGTAAGTCGTCTGTCAATGAAGCTTTCTTT
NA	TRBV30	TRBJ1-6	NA	CAWSVLGAFSPLHF	TGTGCCTGGAGTGTATTGGGGGCTTTTTCACCCCTCCACTTT
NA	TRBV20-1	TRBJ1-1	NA	CSARNRNGAFF	TGCAGTGCTAGAAATAGAAATGGAGCTTTCTTT
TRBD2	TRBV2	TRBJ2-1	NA	CASSVGRTSGEQFF	TGTGCCAGCAGTGTGGGAAGGACTAGCGGTGAGCAGTTCTTC
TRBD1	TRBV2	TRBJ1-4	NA	CASSADRALTTNEKLFF	TGTGCCAGCAGTGCGGACAGGGCCCTGACAACTAATGAAAAACTGTTTTTT
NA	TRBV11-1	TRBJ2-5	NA	CASSYEGGTDRETQYF	TGTGCCAGCAGCTACGAAGGAGGGACAGACAGGGAGACCCAGTACTTC
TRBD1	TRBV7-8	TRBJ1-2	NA	CASSYDRETTF	TGTGCCAGCAGCTACGACAGGGAGACGACCTTC
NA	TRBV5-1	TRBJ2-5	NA	CASSKDERETQYF	TGCGCCAGCAGCAAGGACGAGAGAGAGACCCAGTACTTC
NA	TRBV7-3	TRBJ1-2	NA	CASSSFGGDGYTF	TGTGCCAGCAGCTCATTCGGGGGAGATGGCTACACCTTC
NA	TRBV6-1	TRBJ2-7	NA	CASSGSYEQYF	TGTGCCAGCAGTGGCTCCTACGAGCAGTACTTC
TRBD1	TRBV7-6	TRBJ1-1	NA	CASSLVTGPGGEAFF	TGTGCCAGCAGCTTAGTGACAGGGCCAGGGGGAGAAGCTTTCTTT
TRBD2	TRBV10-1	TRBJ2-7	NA	CASSESGTYEQYF	TGCGCCAGCAGTGAGAGCGGGACCTACGAGCAGTACTTC
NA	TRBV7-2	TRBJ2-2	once	CASSVEVNTGELFF	TGTGCCAGCAGCGTGGAGGTGAACACCGGGGAGCTGTTTTTT
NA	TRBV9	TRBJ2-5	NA	CASSVTPGTAGETQYF	TGTGCCAGCAGCGTAACGCCCGGGACCGCAGGGGAGACCCAGTACTTC
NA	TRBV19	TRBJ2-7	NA	CASSISGGRSYEQYF	TGTGCCAGTAGTATATCTGGGGGTCGTTCCTACGAGCAGTACTTC
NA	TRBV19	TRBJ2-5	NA	CASSIDGETQYF	TGTGCCAGTAGTATAGATGGAGAGACCCAGTACTTC
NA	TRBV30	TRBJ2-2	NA	CAWKARGPGELFF	TGTGCCTGGAAGGCCAGGGGACCCGGGGAGCTGTTTTTT
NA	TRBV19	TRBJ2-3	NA	CASSIGFSTDTQYF	TGTGCCAGTAGTATCGGTTTTAGCACAGATACGCAGTATTTT
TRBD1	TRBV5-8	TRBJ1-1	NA	CASSPGTGITEAFF	TGTGCCAGTAGTCCCGGGACAGGGATCACTGAAGCTTTCTTT
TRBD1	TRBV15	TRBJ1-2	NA	CATSRSGTGDYGYTF	TGTGCCACCAGCAGATCCGGGACAGGGGATTATGGCTACACCTTC
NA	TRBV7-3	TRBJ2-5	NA	CASSLTREETQYF	TGTGCCAGCAGCCTTACTCGGGAAGAGACCCAGTACTTC
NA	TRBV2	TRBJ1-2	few	CASRLDSWSYGYTF	TGTGCCAGCAGATTGGACAGTTGGTCCTATGGCTACACCTTC
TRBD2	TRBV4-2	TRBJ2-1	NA	CASSHRSIAGGHEQFF	TGTGCCAGCAGTCACCGCTCAATAGCGGGGGGGCATGAGCAGTTCTTC
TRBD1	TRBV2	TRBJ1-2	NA	CASSNTRTGNDYGYTF	TGTGCCAGCAGTAACACGAGGACAGGGAACGACTATGGCTACACCTTC
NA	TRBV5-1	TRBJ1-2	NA	CASSLVTEGGYTF	TGCGCCAGCAGCTTGGTGACAGAGGGTGGCTACACCTTC
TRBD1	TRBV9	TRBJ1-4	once	CASSAGGQDEKLFF	TGTGCCAGCAGCGCAGGGGGGCAGGACGAAAAACTGTTTTTT
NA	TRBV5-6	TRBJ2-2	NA	CASSLVRVGELFF	TGTGCCAGCAGCTTGGTTAGGGTCGGGGAGCTGTTTTTT
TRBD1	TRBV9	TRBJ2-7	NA	CASSSTTGQSYEQYF	TGTGCCAGCAGCTCCACCACGGGACAGTCTTACGAGCAGTACTTC
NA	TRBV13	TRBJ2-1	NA	CASSSSWIGTSYNEQFF	TGTGCCAGCAGTTCCTCGTGGATAGGTACCTCCTACAATGAGCAGTTCTTC
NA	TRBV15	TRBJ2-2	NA	CATNPDTGELFF	TGTGCCACCAACCCGGACACCGGGGAGCTGTTTTTT
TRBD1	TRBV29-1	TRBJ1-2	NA	CSAVGTGEYGYTF	TGCAGCGCGGTAGGGACAGGGGAGTATGGCTACACCTTC
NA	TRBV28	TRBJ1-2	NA	CASSPSQGSYGYTF	TGTGCCAGCAGTCCCTCGCAGGGGTCCTATGGCTACACCTTC
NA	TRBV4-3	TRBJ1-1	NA	CASSLFLQGNTEAFF	TGCGCCAGCAGCCTATTCTTACAGGGGAACACTGAAGCTTTCTTT
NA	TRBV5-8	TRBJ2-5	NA	CASTWSGTQYF	TGTGCCAGCACCTGGAGTGGGACCCAGTACTTC
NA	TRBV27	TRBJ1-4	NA	CASSYLRTGGPPATNEKLFF	TGTGCCAGCAGTTACCTTAGGACTGGAGGACCACCAGCAACTAATGAAAAACTGTTTTTT
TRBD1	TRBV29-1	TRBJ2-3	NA	CSVVGQGIDTQYF	TGCAGCGTCGTTGGACAGGGAATAGATACGCAGTATTTT
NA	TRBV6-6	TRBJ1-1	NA	CASSYRSANTEAFF	TGTGCCAGCAGTTACCGCTCAGCGAACACTGAAGCTTTCTTT
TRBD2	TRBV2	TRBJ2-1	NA	CASTGGLAGTSEQFF	TGTGCCAGCACCGGGGGACTAGCGGGGACGAGTGAGCAGTTCTTC
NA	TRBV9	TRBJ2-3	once	CASSVEGGAYTDTQYF	TGTGCCAGCAGCGTAGAGGGGGGCGCTTACACAGATACGCAGTATTTT
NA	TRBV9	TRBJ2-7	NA	CASSVVPDRDSKKYF	TGTGCCAGCAGCGTAGTACCTGACCGTGACAGTAAGAAGTACTTC
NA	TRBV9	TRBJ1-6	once	CASSVEAAGSPLHF	TGTGCCAGCAGCGTAGAGGCAGCCGGGTCACCCCTCCACTTT
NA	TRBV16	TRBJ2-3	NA	CASSQSGSTDTQYF	TGTGCCAGCAGCCAATCTGGCAGCACAGATACGCAGTATTTT
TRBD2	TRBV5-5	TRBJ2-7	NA	CASSGGLAGREQYF	TGTGCCAGCAGCGGGGGACTAGCGGGAAGAGAGCAGTACTTC
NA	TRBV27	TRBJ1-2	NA	CASSLEAGYGYTF	TGTGCCAGCAGTTTAGAAGCGGGCTATGGCTACACCTTC
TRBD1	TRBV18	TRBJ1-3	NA	CASSPLGDSGNTIYF	TGTGCCAGCTCACCCCTTGGGGACAGCGGAAACACCATATATTTT
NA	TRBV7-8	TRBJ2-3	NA	CASSPIVPSGTDTQYF	TGTGCCAGCAGCCCTATAGTCCCTAGCGGCACAGATACGCAGTATTTT
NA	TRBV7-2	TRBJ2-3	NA	CAESVARSTDTQYF	TGTGCCGAGTCCGTGGCCCGATCCACAGATACGCAGTATTTT